The present T cell receptor (beta chain) was sequenced within a study of blood T cell repertoires in COVID-19. Overall study context: Samples came from the United States, Italy and Spain, spanning acute and convalescent COVID-19.

The CDR3 has 13 amino acids. Unmatched junction bases numbered 4, after V lost 9 bases and J lost 2 bases. In germline, CDR1 is KGHDR, CDR2 SFDVKD. The cohort comprised adults aged about 18 to 90 years residing in under 30 US areas. Generated by immunoSEQ multiplex PCR, the TCRdb table keeps only in-frame clones and is missing some. The profile shows about 200,000 clones, 86% of them singletons. The sequenced sample consisted of PBMCs or T cells enriched from blood (not recorded which). This chain links TRBV24-1 with TRBJ2-3, with 7 bases that match TRBD1. This clonotype was obtained from a man aged 40-50 years with acute COVID-19. This CDR3 is CATAGTATDTQYF. CDR3 DNA: TGTGCCACCGCCGGGACAGCCACAGATACGCAGTATTTT.